The following is a TCR beta chain sequence with its context. Generated by immunoSEQ multiplex PCR, the TCRdb table keeps only in-frame clones and is missing some. The repertoire holds more than 400,000 clones, 70% to 85% seen once, with about 12% in the top ten. V lost 2 bases and J lost 3; bases outside the gene matches: 8. The germline V gene has CDR1 SGHDT and CDR2 YYEEEE. The CDR3 has 18 amino acids. This sample was included in a study of shared clonotypes between healthy human individuals. The sequenced sample was PBMCs. The source of this sequence is a woman between 40 and 55 years old in good health. Some clones in this sample may be carry-over from other donors' samples. The chain links TRBV5-6 to TRBJ2-2, with 12 bases identical to TRBD2. Written as DNA, the CDR3 is TGTGCCAGCAGCTTTAGGGCTAGCGGGAGGGCCGACACCGGGGAGCTGTTTTTT. Translation gives CASSFRASGRADTGELFF.